The 32 T cell receptor beta chains below all came from one sample that was sequenced in a study of cytomegalovirus exposure and HLA in healthy donors. PCR employed 60 Vbeta and 13 Jbeta primers. Measured with immunoSEQ multiplex PCR; TCRdb has only the in-frame clones, and not every one. This repertoire shows about 82,000 clones, over 60% found once; its top ten account for 20% to 25%. The sample was PBMCs. Every receptor here comes from a woman aged 45 to 65 in good health and CMV-seropositive.

The chain carries TRBV6-6 and TRBJ1-5; D perhaps matches TRBD1 (5 bases). This CDR3 contains 13 residues. V lost 8 bases and J lost 3, with 11 bases in between. CDR1 MNHNY and CDR2 SVGAGI come from the germline V gene (reference sequence). The CDR3 sequence is CASSRGNNQPQHF. The CDR3 DNA follows: TGTGCCAGCTCTAGGGGTAACAATCAGCCCCAGCATTTT.

This chain joins TRBV28 and TRBJ1-4; D is undetermined. Germline V gives CDR1 MDHEN, CDR2 SYDVKM. CDR3 size: 15 residues. V shed 7 bases and J shed 6 bases, with 18 bases lying between them. CDR3 in DNA: TGTGCCAGCAACCGTGGCGGCAGGAGGCATGAAAAACTGTTTTTT. Protein sequence: CASNRGGRRHEKLFF. Together with reference TRBV28 and TRBJ1-4, the CDR3 gives the full variable domain: DVKVTQSSRYLVKRTGEKVFLECVQDMDHENMFWYRQDPGLGLRLIYFSYDVKMKEKGDIPEGYSVSREKKERFSLILESASTNQTSMYLCASNRGGRRHEKLFFGSGTQLSVL.

The chain recombines TRBV30 with TRBJ2-1; TRBD1 might be the D (7 bases). There are 15 residues in the CDR3. Germline CDR1 reads GTSNPN; CDR2 reads SVGIG (reference sequence). Trimming stripped 2 bases from V and 9 bases from J, with 20 bases between. CDR3 residues: CAWSYTTGRRGEQFF. The CDR3, as DNA: TGTGCCTGGAGTTATACGACAGGGAGGCGAGGTGAGCAGTTCTTC.

V and J are TRBV10-3 and TRBJ2-5, with a possible D match to TRBD1 (6 bases). V dropped 0 bases and J dropped 9 bases, with 14 bases sitting between them. Germline values: CDR1 ENHRY, CDR2 SYGVKD. CDR3 length equals 14 residues. The DNA of the CDR3 is TGTGCCATCAGTGAGTCAGGTGGACAGCTCTCCCAGTACTTC. The encoded protein is CAISESGGQLSQYF.

This rearrangement joins TRBV6-1 to TRBJ2-3, with TRBD2 matching 8 bases. This CDR3 region has 15 residues. With 0 bases clipped from V and 3 bases from J, the junction kept 2 bases outside the gene matches. Germline CDR1 is MNHNS and CDR2 is SASEGT. CDR3 residues: CASSEATSGTDTQYF. CDR3 coding DNA: TGTGCCAGCAGTGAAGCAACTAGCGGAACAGATACGCAGTATTTT.

Here the CDR3 reads CASSERREVYGYTF. For the CDR3, the DNA is TGTGCCAGCAGTGAGAGGCGGGAAGTTTATGGCTACACCTTC. V and J are TRBV2 and TRBJ1-2; no clear D. CDR3 length equals 14 residues. CDR1 SNHLY and CDR2 FYNNEI come from the germline V gene. V lost 3 bases and J lost 5, with 13 bases in between.

The chain couples TRBV5-4 to TRBJ1-2, with D unclear. The CDR3 length is 13 residues. V was trimmed by 0 bases and J by 8 bases, leaving 11 bases between them. Germline-derived CDR1 and CDR2 are SGHNT and YYREEE (reference sequence). CDR3 protein: CASSLEQSLGYTF. In DNA form, the CDR3 reads TGTGCCAGCAGCTTGGAACAATCCCTGGGCTACACCTTC.

This clone was picked up a small number of times. The gene calls are TRBV7-9 and TRBJ1-1; D call uncertain. Trimming shortened V by 1 base and J by 7 bases, and 7 bases separated the two germline ends. The CDR3 consists of 12 residues. The germline V gene has CDR1 SEHNR and CDR2 FQNEAQ (reference sequence). CDR3 loop: CASSLEKLEAFF. The CDR3, as DNA: TGTGCCAGCAGCTTAGAAAAGCTTGAAGCTTTCTTT.

This clone was counted only a few times. J is TRBJ2-1 and V is TRBV7-8, with TRBD1 matching 7 bases. Germline V lookup: CDR1 SGHVS, CDR2 FQNEAQ. V dropped 5 bases and J dropped 8; count of bases not matched to a gene: 9. This CDR3 contains 14 residues. CDR3 residues: CASSRIQGIYEQFF. DNA of the CDR3: TGTGCCAGCAGCAGAATACAGGGGATCTATGAGCAGTTCTTC.

The V gene is TRBV7-2, the J gene TRBJ2-1, with 7 bases fitting TRBD2. Trimming at V came to 2 bases and at J to 4 bases, leaving 5 bases not matched to a gene. Looked up from germline, CDR1 is SGHTA and CDR2 is FQGNSA. This CDR3 spans 15 amino acids. Here the CDR3 DNA reads TGTGCCAGCAGCTTATCGGCGGGAGCTTACAATGAGCAGTTCTTC. It encodes CASSLSAGAYNEQFF.

This rearrangement joins TRBV7-6 to TRBJ2-3; possibly TRBD1 for D (6 bases). Deletions cut 4 bases from V and 5 bases from J, with 10 bases between. The CDR3 runs 13 residues. CDR1 and CDR2 from the germline V gene are SGHVS and FNYEAQ. CDR3 DNA: TGTGCCAGCAGCTCCCAACAGGGAGATACGCAGTATTTT. Its translation is CASSSQQGDTQYF.

The genes are TRBV19 and TRBJ1-1; 9 positions agree with TRBD1. The V gene end was trimmed by 6 bases and the J gene end by 3 bases; junction bases not matched to a gene: 2. Germline V CDR1 and CDR2: LNHDA, SQIVND (reference sequence). This CDR3 contains 13 residues. CDR3 protein: CASSRDRDTEAFF. The CDR3 nucleotides read TGTGCCAGTAGCAGGGACAGGGACACTGAAGCTTTCTTT.

This chain connects TRBV7-9 to TRBJ1-4; TRBD1 matches at 7 bases. Germline loops: CDR1 SEHNR, CDR2 FQNEAQ (reference sequence). V shed 5 bases, J shed 6 bases, and the junction held 3 bases outside the gene matches. This CDR3 has 13 residues. CDR3 protein: CASSGQGDEKLFF. The CDR3 nucleotides read TGTGCCAGCAGCGGGCAGGGGGATGAAAAACTGTTTTTT.

The chain couples TRBV28 to TRBJ2-1; 9 nucleotides agree with TRBD2. V lost 9 bases and J lost 1; bases outside the gene matches: 4. The CDR3 extends over 14 amino acids. The germline gives CDR1 MDHEN, CDR2 SYDVKM. CDR3 nucleotides: TGTGCCAGTGAGAGCGGGGGGTCCTACAATGAGCAGTTCTTC. Protein: CASESGGSYNEQFF.

CDR3 bases: TGTGCCAGCAGCCCGTGGCAGGGGACCGGGGAGCTGTTTTTT. Protein: CASSPWQGTGELFF. V usage is TRBV28 and J usage is TRBJ2-2; weak D call: TRBD1 (6 bases). This CDR3 is 14 amino acids long. Germline V gene sequence: CDR1 MDHEN, CDR2 SYDVKM. V lost 6 bases to trimming and J lost 5 bases, with 13 bases between them.

The rearrangement joins TRBV14 to TRBJ2-7, with 7 bases aligning to TRBD2. This CDR3 comprises 15 residues. Germline-derived CDR1 and CDR2 are SGHDN and FVKESK. J lost 1 base, V lost 4 bases, and 7 bases had no gene match. CDR3 in DNA: TGTGCCAGCAGCCTCGCGGGGGTGGGATCCTACGAGCAGTACTTC. It codes for CASSLAGVGSYEQYF.

There are a few counts of this clone. This chain joins TRBV5-1 and TRBJ1-2; 8 bases line up with TRBD1. CDR3 size: 14 residues. The V segment lost 0 bases and the J segment 8 bases; nucleotides outside the gene matches: 6. Looked up from germline, CDR1 is SGHRS and CDR2 is YFSETQ. The CDR3 nucleotides are TGCGCCAGCAGCTTGGTTAGCAGGGGGCAGGGCTACACCTTC. Protein product: CASSLVSRGQGYTF.

This sequence joins TRBV4-1 and TRBJ2-5, with D tentatively TRBD2 (6 bases). Trimming removed 1 base at V and 0 bases at J, with 12 bases between. Germline CDR1 reads MGHRA; CDR2 reads YSYEKL. The CDR3 is made up of 16 amino acids. CDR3 in amino acids: CASSQVVAEYQETQYF. CDR3 nucleotides: TGCGCCAGCAGCCAAGTCGTAGCGGAGTACCAAGAGACCCAGTACTTC.

This chain uses TRBV27 with TRBJ1-2, with 8 bases that match TRBD1. The CDR3 runs to 16 residues. Germline V gene lookup returns CDR1 MNHEY and CDR2 SMNVEV (reference sequence). V lost 5 bases and J lost 3; bases outside the gene matches: 11. The CDR3 DNA reads as TGTGCCAGCAGTGAGTCAGGGGGCGAGGTGGACTATGGCTACACCTTC. It encodes CASSESGGEVDYGYTF.

The chain links TRBV18 to TRBJ1-2; 9 positions match TRBD1. Per the germline V gene, CDR1 is KGHSH and CDR2 is LQKENI. CDR3 length equals 15 residues. The J segment lost 5 bases and the V segment lost 5 bases, leaving 9 bases of the junction unmatched. The DNA for the CDR3 is TGTGCCAGCTCAGAAGGACAGGGGATCCTATATGGCTACACCTTC. Translation gives CASSEGQGILYGYTF. Full variable domain (rest looked up from reference TRBV18 and TRBJ1-2): NAGVMQNPRHLVRRRGQEARLRCSPMKGHSHVYWYRQLPEEGLKFMVYLQKENIIDESGMPKERFSAEFPKEGPSILRIQQVVRGDSAAYFCASSEGQGILYGYTFGSGTRLTVV.

On this clone itself: Additional DNA sequences in this sample encode the identical CDR3. The chain combines TRBV7-9 with TRBJ1-1, with D unclear. The germline V gene encodes CDR1 SEHNR and CDR2 FQNEAQ (reference sequence). The V and J ends lost 2 bases and 5 bases respectively, with 6 bases between them. This CDR3 region has 12 residues. This CDR3 reads CASSLRVTEAFF. The CDR3 DNA reads TGTGCCAGCAGCTTACGGGTGACTGAAGCTTTCTTT.

This sequence joins TRBV6-6 and TRBJ1-1; D is uncertain. The CDR3 runs to 11 residues. Germline V CDR1 and CDR2: MNHNY, SVGAGI (reference sequence). The CDR3 loop is CASSWNTEAFF. For the CDR3, the DNA is TGTGCTTCGAGTTGGAACACTGAAGCTTTCTTT.

This clone showed up just a few times. The genes are TRBV25-1 and TRBJ2-7; D possibly corresponds to TRBD2 (5 bases). The CDR3 length is 13 residues. Germline values: CDR1 MGHDK, CDR2 SYGVNS. V dropped 5 bases and J dropped 6 bases, with 14 bases sitting between them. The CDR3 DNA follows: TGTGCCAGCAGTCCTAGCCCCTTAGGCGAGCAGTACTTC. Translation gives CASSPSPLGEQYF.

This clone appeared a few times. The J gene is TRBJ1-5, the V gene TRBV19, with TRBD1 matching over 9 bases. The J segment lost 7 bases and the V segment lost 4 bases, leaving 5 bases of the junction unmatched. The CDR3 runs 14 residues. CDR1 and CDR2 (germline): LNHDA, SQIVND (reference sequence). The CDR3 DNA sequence: TGTGCCAGTAGTACAACAGGGGGCGGGCAGCCCCAGCATTTT. Protein: CASSTTGGGQPQHF.

The chain combines TRBV5-1 with TRBJ2-1; possibly TRBD1 for D (6 bases). The CDR3 length is 14 residues. The V gene lost 2 bases and the J gene lost 4 bases, with 10 bases spanning the gap. Germline CDR1 SGHRS, CDR2 YFSETQ. The CDR3 spells CASSFYRDYNEQFF. In DNA form, the CDR3 reads TGCGCCAGCAGCTTTTACAGGGATTACAATGAGCAGTTCTTC. The whole variable domain, filled in from reference TRBV5-1 and TRBJ2-1, reads KAGVTQTPRYLIKTRGQQVTLSCSPISGHRSVSWYQQTPGQGLQFLFEYFSETQRNKGNFPGRFSGRQFSNSRSEMNVSTLELGDSALYLCASSFYRDYNEQFFGPGTRLTVL.

V is TRBV5-8 and J is TRBJ2-3, with a weak D call TRBD2 (7 bases). This CDR3 spans 15 amino acids. Trimming cost V 1 base and J 4 bases, with 13 bases left between them. Germline V CDR1 and CDR2: SGHTS, YDEGEE. This CDR3 is CASSLTGAGADTQYF. The DNA for the CDR3 is TGTGCCAGCAGCTTGACGGGGGCGGGGGCAGATACGCAGTATTTT.

V is TRBV28 and J is TRBJ2-7; D perhaps matches TRBD2 (5 bases). The CDR3 has 15 amino acids. Between the trimmed V and J ends, which lost 2 bases and 4 bases, there was a span of 15 bases. In germline, CDR1 is MDHEN, CDR2 SYDVKM. The CDR3 sequence: CASSLLAGGGYEQYF. Here the CDR3 DNA reads TGTGCCAGCAGTTTACTGGCAGGCGGCGGGTACGAGCAGTACTTC.

The chain is built from TRBV4-1 and TRBJ1-1, with 7 bases matching TRBD1. J gave up 0 bases and V 0 bases, and 4 bases lay outside the gene matches. Germline lookup yields CDR1 MGHRA and CDR2 YSYEKL. This CDR3 contains 16 residues. The CDR3: CASSQDPGQMNTEAFF. CDR3 DNA sequence: TGCGCCAGCAGCCAAGACCCGGGACAGATGAACACTGAAGCTTTCTTT.

The genes are TRBV5-4 and TRBJ1-1; weak D call: TRBD1 (6 bases). Germline-derived CDR1 and CDR2 are SGHNT and YYREEE (reference sequence). V dropped 2 bases and J dropped 3 bases, with 11 bases sitting between them. The CDR3 sequence is 14 residues long. The DNA of the CDR3 is TGTGCCAGCAGCTTCGACAGGTCGGACACTGAAGCTTTCTTT. Protein sequence: CASSFDRSDTEAFF.

There are many counts of this clone. One end of the junction fails to match germline, which may point to a read error. The chain couples TRBV10-3 to TRBJ2-2, with 9 nucleotides matching TRBD2. The length of the CDR3 is 13 residues. The germline V gene encodes CDR1 ENHRY and CDR2 SYGVKD. Written as DNA, the CDR3 is TGTGCCAGCAGTAGCGGGGGTACCGGGGAGCTGTTTTTT. It codes for CASSSGGTGELFF.

This chain links TRBV10-3 with TRBJ1-4; 10 nucleotides align to TRBD1. Germline V CDR1 and CDR2: ENHRY, SYGVKD. This CDR3 has 14 amino acids. The J segment lost 8 bases and the V segment lost 5 bases, leaving 5 bases of the junction unmatched. The DNA of the CDR3 is TGTGCCATCAGTCTTGGGACAGGGGACGAAAAACTGTTTTTT. Its translation is CAISLGTGDEKLFF.

J is TRBJ2-4 and V is TRBV18, with a tentative D call TRBD2 (5 bases). Germline loops: CDR1 KGHSH, CDR2 LQKENI. The CDR3 is made up of 20 amino acids. V lost 8 bases, J lost 0 bases, and 29 bases lay in between. The CDR3 sequence: CASPPNARGLKGLAKNIQYF. CDR3 coding DNA: TGTGCCAGCCCCCCCAATGCCCGGGGTCTTAAGGGTCTAGCCAAAAACATTCAGTACTTC.